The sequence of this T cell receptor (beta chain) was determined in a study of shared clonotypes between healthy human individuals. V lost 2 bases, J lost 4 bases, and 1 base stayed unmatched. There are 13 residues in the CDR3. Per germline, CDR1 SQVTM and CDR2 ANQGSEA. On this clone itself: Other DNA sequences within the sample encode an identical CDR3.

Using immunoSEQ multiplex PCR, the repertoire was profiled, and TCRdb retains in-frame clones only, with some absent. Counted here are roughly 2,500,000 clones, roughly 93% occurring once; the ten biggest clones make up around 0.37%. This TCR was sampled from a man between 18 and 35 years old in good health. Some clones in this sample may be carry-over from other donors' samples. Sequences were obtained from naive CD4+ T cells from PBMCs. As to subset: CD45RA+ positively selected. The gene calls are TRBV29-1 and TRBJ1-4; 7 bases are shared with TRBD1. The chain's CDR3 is CSVERQGNEKLFF. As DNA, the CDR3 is TGCAGCGTTGAAAGACAGGGTAATGAAAAACTGTTTTTT.